These 10 T cell receptor beta chains share one sample of origin, sequenced in a study of cytomegalovirus exposure and HLA in healthy donors. The PCR had 60 Vbeta and 13 Jbeta primers. This table comes from immunoSEQ multiplex PCR, and its TCRdb copy is limited to in-frame clones, with some not included. The sample lists about 210,000 clones; 75% to 80% were seen once. The sequenced sample was PBMCs. These receptors all come from a male donor in good health and CMV-seronegative.

V is TRBV4-1 and J is TRBJ2-7; 7 bases align to TRBD1. From germline, CDR1 is MGHRA and CDR2 YSYEKL. The V segment lost 3 bases and the J segment 1 base; nucleotides outside the gene matches: 9. The CDR3 extends over 16 amino acids. CDR3 sequence reads: CASSQYQGELSYEQYF. The CDR3 region has the DNA TGCGCCAGCAGCCAGTATCAGGGGGAGTTGTCCTACGAGCAGTACTTC.

This sequence joins TRBV10-3 and TRBJ2-1, with a weak D call TRBD1 (5 bases). Deletions cut 1 base from V and 2 bases from J, with 15 bases between. The CDR3 runs 17 residues. Germline CDR1 is ENHRY and CDR2 is SYGVKD. CDR3 sequence reads: CAISELRTGKTYNEQFF. CDR3 DNA sequence: TGTGCCATCAGTGAGTTGAGAACAGGAAAAACCTACAATGAGCAGTTCTTC.

The J gene is TRBJ2-3, the V gene TRBV9; 12 bases fit TRBD2. CDR3 size: 17 residues. Per germline, CDR1 SGDLS and CDR2 YYNGEE. V shed 0 bases, J shed 3 bases, and the junction held 5 bases outside the gene matches. CDR3 coding DNA: TGTGCCAGCAGCGTAGACCCTAGCGGGAGGGTAACAGATACGCAGTATTTT. It translates to CASSVDPSGRVTDTQYF.

This clone turned up a few times. The rearrangement links TRBV5-1 to TRBJ2-1; possibly TRBD1 for D (6 bases). Trimming shortened V by 5 bases and J by 5 bases, and 14 bases separated the two germline ends. CDR3 length equals 14 residues. In germline, CDR1 is SGHRS, CDR2 YFSETQ. The DNA for the CDR3 is TGCGCCAGCAGGCGGACAGTTTTGGACAATGAGCAGTTCTTC. Protein: CASRRTVLDNEQFF.

This clone has a handful of counts. V and J are TRBV28 and TRBJ2-5; D gene uncertain. The CDR3 spans 13 residues. V was clipped by 2 bases and J by 7 bases, with 11 bases between them. Germline assignment: CDR1 MDHEN and CDR2 SYDVKM. Here the CDR3 reads CASSLAITGTQYF. The DNA for the CDR3 is TGTGCCAGCAGTTTAGCCATCACGGGGACCCAGTACTTC.

This clone was picked up a small number of times. This rearrangement joins TRBV7-7 to TRBJ2-5; TRBD2 matches 14 bases. The CDR3 sequence is 16 residues long. V was pared by 5 bases and J by 4 bases, with 6 bases of the junction left unmatched. Per germline, CDR1 SSHAT and CDR2 FNYEAQ (reference sequence). The CDR3, as DNA: TGTGCCAGCAGCCCGCGACTAGCGGGGGGGCTAGAGACCCAGTACTTC. It specifies CASSPRLAGGLETQYF.

The genes are TRBV5-4 and TRBJ2-3, with 10 nucleotides matching TRBD1. CDR3 length: 14 amino acids. The germline gives CDR1 SGHNT, CDR2 YYREEE (reference sequence). V lost 5 bases, J lost 3 bases, and 3 bases stayed unmatched. The CDR3 region has the DNA TGTGCCAGCAGGTCGGGACAGGGGACAGATACGCAGTATTTT. Protein sequence: CASRSGQGTDTQYF.

In this sample, this clone turned up once. The gene calls are TRBV27 and TRBJ1-4; a weak D match, TRBD1 (5 bases). Germline-derived CDR1 and CDR2 are MNHEY and SMNVEV (reference sequence). The CDR3 sequence is 18 residues long. With 0 bases removed from V and 0 bases from J, the gap between germline ends came to 14 bases. This CDR3 is CASSLSPRGLATNEKLFF. For the CDR3, the DNA is TGTGCCAGCAGTTTATCCCCGAGGGGACTTGCAACTAATGAAAAACTGTTTTTT.

This rearrangement joins TRBV5-1 to TRBJ2-5; 8 nucleotides line up with TRBD1. The CDR3 has 16 amino acids. V shed 5 bases and J 2 bases; nucleotides not matched to a gene: 11. Germline CDR1 is SGHRS and CDR2 is YFSETQ. CDR3 residues: CASREGQGSWQETQYF. The CDR3 region has the DNA TGCGCCAGCAGAGAAGGACAGGGTAGTTGGCAAGAGACCCAGTACTTC.

V usage is TRBV7-8 and J usage is TRBJ2-5; D is possibly TRBD2 (7 bases). The V gene's germline CDR1 is SGHVS and CDR2 FQNEAQ. V lost 1 base and J 5 bases, leaving 14 bases between the germline ends. This CDR3 comprises 15 residues. CDR3 coding DNA: TGTGCCAGCAGCTTAGAGGGGGGGGCGAGGGAGACCCAGTACTTC. This sequence encodes CASSLEGGARETQYF.